This record concerns one TCR beta chain sequence. The antigen remains undetermined. Assay: immunoSEQ multiplex PCR; the TCRdb copy retains only in-frame clones and omits some. The sample yields 150,000 to 200,000 clones, 85% to 90% seen once. These data belong to a study of cytomegalovirus exposure and HLA in healthy donors. For the study at large: Later, an analysis reported that the 120 or so validation repertoires had used the same platform as the approximately 630 first-cohort repertoires.

The CDR3 runs to 15 residues. The V and J ends lost 11 bases and 3 bases respectively, with 20 bases between them. Germline values: CDR1 MNHEY, CDR2 SVGAGI. Findings of the study overall: In vitro testing confirmed a few CMV-associated chains as specific for CMV antigens.

The V gene is TRBV6-5, the J gene TRBJ1-5, with D perhaps TRBD1 (6 bases). Sequenced sample: PBMCs. This TCR came from a man younger than 30 in good health and CMV-seronegative. Here the CDR3 reads CAGSITGLDNQPQHF. In nucleotides, the CDR3 is TGTGCCGGATCAATTACAGGGTTGGACAATCAGCCCCAGCATTTT.